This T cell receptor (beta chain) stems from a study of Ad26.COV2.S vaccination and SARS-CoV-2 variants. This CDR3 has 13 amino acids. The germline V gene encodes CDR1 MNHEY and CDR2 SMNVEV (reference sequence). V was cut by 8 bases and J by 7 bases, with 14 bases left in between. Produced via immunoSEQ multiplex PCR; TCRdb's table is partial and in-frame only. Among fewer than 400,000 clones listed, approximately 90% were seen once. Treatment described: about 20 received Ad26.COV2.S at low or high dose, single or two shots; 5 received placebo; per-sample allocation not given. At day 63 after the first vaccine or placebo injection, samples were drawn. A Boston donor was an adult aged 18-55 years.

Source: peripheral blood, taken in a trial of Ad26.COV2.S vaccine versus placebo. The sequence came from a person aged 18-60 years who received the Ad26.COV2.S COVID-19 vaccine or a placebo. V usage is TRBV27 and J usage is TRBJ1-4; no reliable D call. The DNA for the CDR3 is TGTGCCAGCCAGAAAATCGATGGTGAAAAACTGTTTTTT. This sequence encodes CASQKIDGEKLFF.